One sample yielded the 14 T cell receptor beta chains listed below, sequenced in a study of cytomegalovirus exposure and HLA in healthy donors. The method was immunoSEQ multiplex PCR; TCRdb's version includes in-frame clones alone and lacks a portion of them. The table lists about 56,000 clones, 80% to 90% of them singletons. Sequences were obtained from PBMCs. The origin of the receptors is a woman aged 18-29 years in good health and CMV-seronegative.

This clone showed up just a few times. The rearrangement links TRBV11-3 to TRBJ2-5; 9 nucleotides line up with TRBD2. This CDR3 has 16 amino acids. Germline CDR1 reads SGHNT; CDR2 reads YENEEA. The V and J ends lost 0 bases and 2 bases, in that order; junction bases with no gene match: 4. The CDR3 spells CASSLDGRGGQETQYF. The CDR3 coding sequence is TGTGCCAGCAGCTTAGACGGGCGGGGGGGACAAGAGACCCAGTACTTC.

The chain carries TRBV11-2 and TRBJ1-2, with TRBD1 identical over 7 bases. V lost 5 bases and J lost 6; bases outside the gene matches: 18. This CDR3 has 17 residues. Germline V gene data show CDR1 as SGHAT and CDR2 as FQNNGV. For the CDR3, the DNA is TGTGCCAGCAGCCCACCCAGGGGACAGCAAGACGACCATGGCTACACCTTC. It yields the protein CASSPPRGQQDDHGYTF.

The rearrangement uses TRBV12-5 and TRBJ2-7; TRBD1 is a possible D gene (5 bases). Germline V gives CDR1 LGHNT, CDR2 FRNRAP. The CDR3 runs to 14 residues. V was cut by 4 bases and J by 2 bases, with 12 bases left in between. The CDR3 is CASGSTDRTYEQYF. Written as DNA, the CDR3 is TGTGCTAGTGGTTCCACTGACAGAACCTACGAGCAGTACTTC. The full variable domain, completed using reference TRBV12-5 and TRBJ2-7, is DARVTQTPRHKVTEMGQEVTMRCQPILGHNTVFWYRQTMMQGLELLAYFRNRAPLDDSGMPKDRFSAEMPDATLATLKIQPSEPRDSAVYFCASGSTDRTYEQYFGPGTRLTVT.

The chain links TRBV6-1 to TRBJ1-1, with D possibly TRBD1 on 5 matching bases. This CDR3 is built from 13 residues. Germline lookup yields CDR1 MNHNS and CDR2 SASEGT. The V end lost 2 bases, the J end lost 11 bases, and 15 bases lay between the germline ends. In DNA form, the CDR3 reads TGTGCCAGCAGTGAAAGGGCCAGGGTCGCGGCTTTCTTT. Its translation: CASSERARVAAFF.

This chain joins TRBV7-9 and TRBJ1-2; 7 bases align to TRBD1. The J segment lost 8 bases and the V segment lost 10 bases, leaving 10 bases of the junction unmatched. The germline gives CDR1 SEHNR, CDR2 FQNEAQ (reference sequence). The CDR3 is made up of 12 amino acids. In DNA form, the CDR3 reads TGTGCCATACACCTACAGGGGTGGGGCTACACCTTC. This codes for CAIHLQGWGYTF.

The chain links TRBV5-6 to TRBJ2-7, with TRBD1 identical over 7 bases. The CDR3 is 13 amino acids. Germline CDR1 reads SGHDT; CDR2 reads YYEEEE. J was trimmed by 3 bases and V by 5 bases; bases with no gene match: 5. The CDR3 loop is CASSTGQSYEQYF. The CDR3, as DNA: TGTGCCAGCAGTACGGGACAGAGCTACGAGCAGTACTTC.

CDR3 bases: TGTGCCAGCATGGGGCGAGGCACCGGGGAGCTGTTTTTT. Its protein is CASMGRGTGELFF. This chain joins TRBV2 and TRBJ2-2, with a tentative D call TRBD1 (5 bases). Germline-derived CDR1 and CDR2 are SNHLY and FYNNEI. The CDR3 sequence is 13 residues long. Trimming took 7 bases from V and 4 from J, leaving 10 bases between them.

The CDR3 spells CSVAMLAGDYNEQFF. Written as DNA, the CDR3 is TGCAGCGTTGCGATGCTAGCGGGTGACTACAATGAGCAGTTCTTC. The chain has TRBV29-1 and TRBJ2-1, with 8 bases fitting TRBD2. The CDR3 is made up of 15 amino acids. Germline assignment: CDR1 SQVTM and CDR2 ANQGSEA. Unmatched junction bases numbered 8, after V lost 4 bases and J lost 3 bases.

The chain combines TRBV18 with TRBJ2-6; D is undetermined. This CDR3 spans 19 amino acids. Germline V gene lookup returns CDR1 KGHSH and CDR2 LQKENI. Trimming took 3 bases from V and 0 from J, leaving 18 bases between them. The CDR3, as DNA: TGTGCCAGCTCACCGAACGCCGCCCCACATTTCTCTGGGGCCAACGTCCTGACTTTC. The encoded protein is CASSPNAAPHFSGANVLTF.

CDR3 bases: TGTGCCAGCAGCTTGGCGATTGGGACTGAGAATGAGCAGTTCTTC. The encoded protein is CASSLAIGTENEQFF. The V and J genes are TRBV5-4 and TRBJ2-1; D is possibly TRBD2 (6 bases). This CDR3 contains 15 residues. CDR1 SGHNT and CDR2 YYREEE come from the germline V gene (reference sequence). Trimming took off 0 bases at V and 7 bases at J, with 14 bases between the two ends.

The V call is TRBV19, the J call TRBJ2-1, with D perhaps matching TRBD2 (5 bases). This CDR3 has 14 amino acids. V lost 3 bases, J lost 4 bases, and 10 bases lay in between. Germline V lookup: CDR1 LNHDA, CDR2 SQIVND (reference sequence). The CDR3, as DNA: TGTGCCAGTAGTATGTCTAGCAGTTACAATGAGCAGTTCTTC. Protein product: CASSMSSSYNEQFF.

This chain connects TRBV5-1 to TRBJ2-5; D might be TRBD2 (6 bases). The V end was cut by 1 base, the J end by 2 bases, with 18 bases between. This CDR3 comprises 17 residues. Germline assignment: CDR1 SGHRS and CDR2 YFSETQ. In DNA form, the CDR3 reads TGCGCCAGCAGCTTGTTAGCTAGCGTCAGATTTCAAGAGACCCAGTACTTC. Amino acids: CASSLLASVRFQETQYF. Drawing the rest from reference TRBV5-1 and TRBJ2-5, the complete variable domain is KAGVTQTPRYLIKTRGQQVTLSCSPISGHRSVSWYQQTPGQGLQFLFEYFSETQRNKGNFPGRFSGRQFSNSRSEMNVSTLELGDSALYLCASSLLASVRFQETQYFGPGTRLLVL.

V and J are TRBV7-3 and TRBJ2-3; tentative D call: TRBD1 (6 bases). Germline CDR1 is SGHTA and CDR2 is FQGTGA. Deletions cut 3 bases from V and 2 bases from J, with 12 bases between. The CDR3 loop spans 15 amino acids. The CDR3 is CASSFRGQTTDTQYF. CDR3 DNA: TGTGCCAGCAGCTTTCGTGGACAGACCACAGATACGCAGTATTTT.

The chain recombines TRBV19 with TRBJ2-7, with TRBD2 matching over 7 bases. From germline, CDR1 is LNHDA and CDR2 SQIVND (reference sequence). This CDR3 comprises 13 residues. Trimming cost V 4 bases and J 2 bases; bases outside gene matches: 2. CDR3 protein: CASSSAGAYEQYF. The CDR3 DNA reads TGTGCCAGTAGTAGCGCGGGGGCCTACGAGCAGTACTTC.